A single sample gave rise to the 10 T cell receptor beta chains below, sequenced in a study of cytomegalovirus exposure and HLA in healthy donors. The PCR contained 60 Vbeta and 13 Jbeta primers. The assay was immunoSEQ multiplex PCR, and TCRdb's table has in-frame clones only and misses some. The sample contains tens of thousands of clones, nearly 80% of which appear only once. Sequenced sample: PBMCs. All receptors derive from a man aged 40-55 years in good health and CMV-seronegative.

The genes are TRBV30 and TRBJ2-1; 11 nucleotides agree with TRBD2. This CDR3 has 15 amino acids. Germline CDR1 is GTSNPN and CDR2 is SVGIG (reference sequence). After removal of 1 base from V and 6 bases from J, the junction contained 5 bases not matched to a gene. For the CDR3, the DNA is TGTGCCTGGAGTGAATATAGCGGGAGGGTCAATGAGCAGTTCTTC. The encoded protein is CAWSEYSGRVNEQFF.

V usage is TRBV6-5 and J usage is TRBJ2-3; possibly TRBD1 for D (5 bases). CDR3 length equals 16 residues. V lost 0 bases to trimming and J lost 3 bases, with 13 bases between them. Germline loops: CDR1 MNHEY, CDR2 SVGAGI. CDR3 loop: CASSYSGVEGTDTQYF. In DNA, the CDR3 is TGTGCCAGCAGTTACTCAGGGGTCGAAGGGACAGATACGCAGTATTTT.

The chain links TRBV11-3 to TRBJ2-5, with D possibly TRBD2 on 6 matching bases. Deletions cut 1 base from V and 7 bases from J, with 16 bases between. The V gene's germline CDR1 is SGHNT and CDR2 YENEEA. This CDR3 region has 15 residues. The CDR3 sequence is CASSLGGEVGGTQYF. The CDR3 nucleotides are TGTGCCAGCAGCTTAGGGGGGGAAGTTGGCGGGACCCAGTACTTC.

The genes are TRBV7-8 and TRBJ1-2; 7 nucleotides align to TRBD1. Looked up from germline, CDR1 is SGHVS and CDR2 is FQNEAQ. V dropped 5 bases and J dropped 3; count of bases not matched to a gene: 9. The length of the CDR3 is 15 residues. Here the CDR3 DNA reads TGTGCCAGCAGCGCTAGACAGGGTTCCTACTATGGCTACACCTTC. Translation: CASSARQGSYYGYTF.

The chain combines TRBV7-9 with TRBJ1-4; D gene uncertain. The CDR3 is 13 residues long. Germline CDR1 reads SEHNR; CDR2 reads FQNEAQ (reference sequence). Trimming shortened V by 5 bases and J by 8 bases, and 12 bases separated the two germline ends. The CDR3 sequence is CASSPAGNEKLFF. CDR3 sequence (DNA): TGTGCCAGCAGCCCCGCCGGGAACGAAAAACTGTTTTTT.

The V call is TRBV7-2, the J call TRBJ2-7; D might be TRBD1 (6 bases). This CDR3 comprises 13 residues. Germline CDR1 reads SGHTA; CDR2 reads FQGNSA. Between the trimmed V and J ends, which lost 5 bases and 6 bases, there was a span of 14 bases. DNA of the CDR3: TGTGCCAGCAGCCCCGGCAGAGGGGGCGAGCAGTACTTC. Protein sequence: CASSPGRGGEQYF.

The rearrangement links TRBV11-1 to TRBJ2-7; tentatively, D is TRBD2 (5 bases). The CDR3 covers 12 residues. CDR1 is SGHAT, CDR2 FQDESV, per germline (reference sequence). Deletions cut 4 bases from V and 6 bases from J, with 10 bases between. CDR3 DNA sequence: TGTGCCAGCAGCTCCGGGATCCGCGAGCAGTACTTC. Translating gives CASSSGIREQYF.

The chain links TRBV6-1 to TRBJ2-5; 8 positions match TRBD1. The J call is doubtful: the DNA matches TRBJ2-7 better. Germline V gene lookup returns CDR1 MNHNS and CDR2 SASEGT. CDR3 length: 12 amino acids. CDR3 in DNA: TGTGCCAGCACAGGGGGCCCCTACGAGCAGTACTTC. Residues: CASTGGPYEQYF.

DNA of the CDR3: TGTGCCAGCAGCTTAGCGCTCGCGGGGGCCAGCTCCTACGAGCAGTACTTC. Encoded protein: CASSLALAGASSYEQYF. The genes are TRBV7-2 and TRBJ2-7; a weak D match, TRBD2 (7 bases). Trimming removed 0 bases from V and 0 bases from J, with 15 bases in between. This CDR3 region has 17 residues. Per germline, CDR1 SGHTA and CDR2 FQGNSA.

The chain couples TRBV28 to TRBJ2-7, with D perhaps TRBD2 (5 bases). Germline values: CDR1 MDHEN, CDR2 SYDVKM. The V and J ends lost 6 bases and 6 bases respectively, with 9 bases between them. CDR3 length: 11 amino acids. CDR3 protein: CASSRLREQYF. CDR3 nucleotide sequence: TGTGCCAGCAGCCGACTACGCGAGCAGTACTTC. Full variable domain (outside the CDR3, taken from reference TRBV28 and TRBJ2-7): DVKVTQSSRYLVKRTGEKVFLECVQDMDHENMFWYRQDPGLGLRLIYFSYDVKMKEKGDIPEGYSVSREKKERFSLILESASTNQTSMYLCASSRLREQYFGPGTRLTVT.